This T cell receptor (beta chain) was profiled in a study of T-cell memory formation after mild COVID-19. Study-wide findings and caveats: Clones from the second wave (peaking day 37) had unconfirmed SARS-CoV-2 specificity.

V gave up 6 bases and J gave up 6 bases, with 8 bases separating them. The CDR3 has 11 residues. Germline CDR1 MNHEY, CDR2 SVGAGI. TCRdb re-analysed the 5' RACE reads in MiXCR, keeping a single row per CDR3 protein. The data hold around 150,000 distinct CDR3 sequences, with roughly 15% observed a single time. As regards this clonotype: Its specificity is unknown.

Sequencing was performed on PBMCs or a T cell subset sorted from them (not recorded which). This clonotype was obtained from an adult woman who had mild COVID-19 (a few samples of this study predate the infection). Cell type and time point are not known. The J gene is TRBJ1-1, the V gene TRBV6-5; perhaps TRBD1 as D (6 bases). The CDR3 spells CASRQGSEAFF. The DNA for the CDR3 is TGTGCCAGCAGACAGGGATCTGAAGCTTTCTTT.